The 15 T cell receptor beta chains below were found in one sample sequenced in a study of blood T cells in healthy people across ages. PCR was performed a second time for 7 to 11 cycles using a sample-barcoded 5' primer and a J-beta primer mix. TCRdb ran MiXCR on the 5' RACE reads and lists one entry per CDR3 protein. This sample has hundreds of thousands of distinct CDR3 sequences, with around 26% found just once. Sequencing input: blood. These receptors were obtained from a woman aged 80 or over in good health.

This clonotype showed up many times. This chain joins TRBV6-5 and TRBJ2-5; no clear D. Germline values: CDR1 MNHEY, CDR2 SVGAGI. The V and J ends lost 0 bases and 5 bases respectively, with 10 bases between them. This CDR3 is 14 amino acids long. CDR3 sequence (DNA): TGTGCCAGCAGTTACTCGCCGCTTCGCGAGACCCAGTACTTC. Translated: CASSYSPLRETQYF.

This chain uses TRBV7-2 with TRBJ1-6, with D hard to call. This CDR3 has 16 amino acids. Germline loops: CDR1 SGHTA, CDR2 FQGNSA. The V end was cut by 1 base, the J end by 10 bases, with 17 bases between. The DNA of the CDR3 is TGTGCCAGCAGCTTAGGAATGGGATCGCGAGGATCACCCCTCCACTTT. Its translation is CASSLGMGSRGSPLHF.

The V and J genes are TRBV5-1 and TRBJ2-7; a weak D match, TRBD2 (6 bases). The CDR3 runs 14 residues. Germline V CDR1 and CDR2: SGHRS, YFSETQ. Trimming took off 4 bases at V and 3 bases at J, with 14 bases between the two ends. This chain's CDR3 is CASSPGAGNYEQYF. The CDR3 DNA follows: TGCGCCAGCAGCCCGGGTGCGGGGAACTACGAGCAGTACTTC.

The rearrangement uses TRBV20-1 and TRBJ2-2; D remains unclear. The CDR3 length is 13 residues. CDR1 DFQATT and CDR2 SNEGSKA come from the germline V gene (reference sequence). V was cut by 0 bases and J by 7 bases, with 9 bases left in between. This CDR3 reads CSAREWVIGELFF. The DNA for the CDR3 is TGCAGTGCTAGAGAATGGGTTATCGGGGAGCTGTTTTTT.

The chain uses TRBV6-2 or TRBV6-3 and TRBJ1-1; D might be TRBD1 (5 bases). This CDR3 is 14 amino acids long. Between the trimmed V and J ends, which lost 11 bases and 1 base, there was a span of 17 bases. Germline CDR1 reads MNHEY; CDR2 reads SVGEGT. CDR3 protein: CASQTNRRNTEAFF. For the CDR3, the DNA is TGTGCCTCACAGACGAACAGGAGGAACACTGAAGCTTTCTTT.

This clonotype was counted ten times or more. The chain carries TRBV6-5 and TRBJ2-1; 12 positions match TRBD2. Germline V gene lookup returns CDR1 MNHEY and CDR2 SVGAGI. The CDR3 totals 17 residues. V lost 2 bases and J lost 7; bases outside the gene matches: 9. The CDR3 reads CASSYRQGLAGSNEQFF. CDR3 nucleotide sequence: TGTGCCAGCAGTTACCGACAAGGACTAGCGGGGTCAAATGAGCAGTTCTTC.

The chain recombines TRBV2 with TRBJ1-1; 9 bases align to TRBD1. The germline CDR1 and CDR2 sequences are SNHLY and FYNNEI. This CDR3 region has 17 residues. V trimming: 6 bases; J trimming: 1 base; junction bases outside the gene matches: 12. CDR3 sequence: CASSDGQGRMGNTEAFF. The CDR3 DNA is TGTGCCAGCAGCGACGGACAGGGGAGGATGGGGAACACTGAAGCTTTCTTT.

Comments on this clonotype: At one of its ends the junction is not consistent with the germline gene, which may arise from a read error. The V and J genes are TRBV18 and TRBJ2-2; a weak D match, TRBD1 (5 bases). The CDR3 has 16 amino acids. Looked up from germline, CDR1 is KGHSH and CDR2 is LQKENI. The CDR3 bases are TGTGCCGGCTCATTCTCCCCAGGGTCGTTGACCGGGGAGCTGTTTTTT. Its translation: CAGSFSPGSLTGELFF.

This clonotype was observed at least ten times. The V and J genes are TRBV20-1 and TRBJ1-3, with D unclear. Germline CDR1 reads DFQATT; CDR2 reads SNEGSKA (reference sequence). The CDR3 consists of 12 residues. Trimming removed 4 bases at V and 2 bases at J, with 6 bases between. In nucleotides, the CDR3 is TGCAGTGCTAACACTCCTGGAAACACCATATATTTT. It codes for CSANTPGNTIYF.

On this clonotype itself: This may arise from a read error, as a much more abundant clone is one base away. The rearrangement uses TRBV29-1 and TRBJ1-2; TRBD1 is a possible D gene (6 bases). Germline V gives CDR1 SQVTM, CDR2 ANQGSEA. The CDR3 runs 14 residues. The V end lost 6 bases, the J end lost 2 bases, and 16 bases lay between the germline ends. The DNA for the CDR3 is TGCAGCGTCCTTCGGGCGCAGGGGAACTATGGCTACACCTTC. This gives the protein CSVLRAQGNYGYTF.

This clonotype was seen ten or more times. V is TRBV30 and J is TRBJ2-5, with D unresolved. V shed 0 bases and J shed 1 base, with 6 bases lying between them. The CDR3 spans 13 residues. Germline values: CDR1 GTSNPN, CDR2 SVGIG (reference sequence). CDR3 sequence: CAWSVGSQETQYF. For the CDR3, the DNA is TGTGCCTGGAGTGTGGGCAGCCAAGAGACCCAGTACTTC.

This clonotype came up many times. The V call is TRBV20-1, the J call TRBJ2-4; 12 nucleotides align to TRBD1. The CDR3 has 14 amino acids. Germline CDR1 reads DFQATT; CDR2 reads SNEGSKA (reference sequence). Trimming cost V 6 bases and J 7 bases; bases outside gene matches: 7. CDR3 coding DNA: TGCAGTGCGGATCCGGGACAGGGGGCGAACATTCAGTACTTC. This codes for CSADPGQGANIQYF.

The CDR3 region is CASSGVRISGANVLTF. The CDR3 DNA sequence: TGTGCCAGCTCCGGGGTACGGATCTCTGGGGCCAACGTCCTGACTTTC. The gene calls are TRBV18 and TRBJ2-6; TRBD2 is a possible D gene (5 bases). The germline V gene encodes CDR1 KGHSH and CDR2 LQKENI. The CDR3 has 16 amino acids. V was trimmed by 6 bases and J by 0 bases, leaving 12 bases between them.

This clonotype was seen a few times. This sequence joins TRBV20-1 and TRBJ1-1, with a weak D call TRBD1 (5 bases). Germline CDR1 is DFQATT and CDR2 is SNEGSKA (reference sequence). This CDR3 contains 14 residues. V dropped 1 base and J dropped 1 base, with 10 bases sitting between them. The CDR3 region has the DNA TGCAGTGCTAGAGGTTCTCAGGGGAACACTGAAGCTTTCTTT. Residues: CSARGSQGNTEAFF.

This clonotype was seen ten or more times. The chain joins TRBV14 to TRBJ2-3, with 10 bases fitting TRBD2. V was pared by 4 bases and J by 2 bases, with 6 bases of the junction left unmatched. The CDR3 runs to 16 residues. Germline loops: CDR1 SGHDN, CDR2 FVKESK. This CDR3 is CASSPPGTSATDTQYF. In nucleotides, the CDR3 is TGTGCCAGCAGCCCTCCCGGGACTAGCGCCACAGATACGCAGTATTTT.